Below are 13 T cell receptor beta chains sequenced from a single sample in a study of OX40 agonist ivuxolimab in advanced cancers. Only in-frame clones appear in the TCRdb table, and some are missing; sequencing was by immunoSEQ multiplex PCR. The sample lists 80,000 or so clones, 90% to 95% seen once, with roughly an eighth in the top ten. The sample here was CD4+ or CD8+ T cells sorted from blood, taken in a trial of the OX40 agonist ivuxolimab. Source of these receptors: an adult with an advanced solid tumor such as melanoma, head and neck, liver or kidney cancer.

The chain employs TRBV27 and TRBJ1-1; 8 bases are a match to TRBD1. From germline, CDR1 is MNHEY and CDR2 SMNVEV (reference sequence). The V and J ends lost 3 bases and 1 base, in that order; junction bases with no gene match: 7. The CDR3 totals 16 residues. The CDR3 protein is CASSFQDRVGNTEAFF. CDR3 sequence (DNA): TGTGCCAGCAGTTTTCAGGACAGGGTAGGGAACACTGAAGCTTTCTTT.

The genes are TRBV7-2 and TRBJ2-5; perhaps TRBD2 as D (6 bases). With 5 bases removed from V and 2 bases from J, the gap between germline ends came to 15 bases. The CDR3 runs 15 residues. CDR1 is SGHTA, CDR2 FQGNSA, per germline. The CDR3 DNA reads as TGTGCCAGCAGCCCTAGAAGGAGGGGTCAAGAGACCCAGTACTTC. This translates into CASSPRRRGQETQYF.

V and J are TRBV19 and TRBJ1-2, with 7 bases lining up with TRBD1. CDR1 is LNHDA, CDR2 SQIVND, per germline (reference sequence). The CDR3 covers 14 residues. With V trimmed by 5 bases and J by 5 bases, 8 bases remained unmatched. The DNA of the CDR3 is TGTGCCAGTAGTCCACGACAGGGATTATATGGCTACACCTTC. Amino acid sequence: CASSPRQGLYGYTF.

The chain links TRBV4-3 to TRBJ1-1, with TRBD1 as a possible D gene (6 bases). Germline loops: CDR1 LGHNA, CDR2 YSLEER. V lost 0 bases and J 8 bases, leaving 13 bases between the germline ends. The CDR3 contains 14 residues. The CDR3 nucleotides are TGCGCCAGCAGCCAAGAGGAAGGGGGAGGAGAAGCTTTCTTT. It encodes CASSQEEGGGEAFF.

The chain combines TRBV6-5 with TRBJ2-1; tentative D call: TRBD1 (6 bases). CDR3 size: 15 residues. Germline V gene data show CDR1 as MNHEY and CDR2 as SVGAGI. V lost 6 bases, J lost 0 bases, and 12 bases lay in between. The CDR3 DNA reads as TGTGCCAGCAGCTTTACAGGGAGCTCCTACAATGAGCAGTTCTTC. Translated, it gives CASSFTGSSYNEQFF.

The rearrangement joins TRBV5-8 to TRBJ1-2; 8 nucleotides align to TRBD1. The CDR3 length is 16 residues. The germline V gene encodes CDR1 SGHTS and CDR2 YDEGEE. V gave up 0 bases and J gave up 3 bases; unmatched junction bases: 7. CDR3 sequence (DNA): TGTGCCAGCAGCTTGGTGGGGACAGGTGAAGACTATGGCTACACCTTC. This translates into CASSLVGTGEDYGYTF.

This chain connects TRBV4-3 to TRBJ2-1; D may be TRBD2 (6 bases). Looked up from germline, CDR1 is LGHNA and CDR2 is YSLEER. V was clipped by 2 bases and J by 0 bases, with 14 bases between them. The CDR3 sequence is 17 residues long. DNA of the CDR3: TGCGCCAGCAGCCAATCTCTAGCGACTAGCTCCTACAATGAGCAGTTCTTC. This translates into CASSQSLATSSYNEQFF.

The J gene is TRBJ2-2, the V gene TRBV6-5; D is unresolved. The V gene's germline CDR1 is MNHEY and CDR2 SVGAGI. The CDR3 is 13 amino acids. V gave up 2 bases and J gave up 3 bases, with 4 bases separating them. The CDR3 loop is CASSYQDTGELFF. The CDR3, as DNA: TGTGCCAGCAGTTACCAGGACACCGGGGAGCTGTTTTTT.

This clone was detected only once. The rearrangement joins TRBV28 to TRBJ1-1, with unresolved D. The CDR3 has 15 residues. Germline CDR1 MDHEN, CDR2 SYDVKM. V was pared by 2 bases and J by 5 bases, with 15 bases between. The CDR3 loop reads CASSLTPYMRTEAFF. The CDR3 coding sequence is TGTGCCAGCAGTTTAACCCCATACATGCGTACTGAAGCTTTCTTT.

CDR3: CASSFYRPLGPGGYTF. The DNA of the CDR3 is TGTGCCAGCAGCTTCTACAGACCCTTAGGTCCAGGCGGCTACACCTTC. The rearrangement links TRBV5-4 to TRBJ1-2; D is uncertain. Germline V lookup: CDR1 SGHNT, CDR2 YYREEE (reference sequence). V was clipped by 2 bases and J by 8 bases, with 22 bases between them. The CDR3 loop spans 16 amino acids.

The chain couples TRBV10-2 to TRBJ2-1; TRBD2 might be the D (7 bases). V gave up 7 bases and J gave up 7 bases, with 20 bases separating them. This CDR3 is 15 amino acids long. CDR1 and CDR2 (germline): WSHSY, SAAADI. As DNA, the CDR3 is TGCGCCAGCACCATCATGGGGGGGGCTATGAATGAGCAGTTCTTC. Its protein is CASTIMGGAMNEQFF.

This clone was observed a handful of times. The rearrangement joins TRBV2 to TRBJ1-5; 8 bases match TRBD1. Germline trimming cut 5 bases from V and 6 bases from J; bases unmatched to any gene: 3. Per the germline V gene, CDR1 is SNHLY and CDR2 is FYNNEI. This CDR3 spans 13 amino acids. CDR3 DNA sequence: TGTGCCAGCAGTCCGCAGGGGGCTCAGCCCCAGCATTTT. This codes for CASSPQGAQPQHF.

The gene calls are TRBV9 and TRBJ1-3, with D possibly being TRBD1 (6 bases). The germline CDR1 and CDR2 sequences are SGDLS and YYNGEE. The ends were cut back, 2 bases at V and 4 bases at J, with 10 bases in the middle. CDR3 size: 14 residues. CDR3 nucleotide sequence: TGTGCCAGCAGCGTGGCCGGGGGCGGAAACACCATATATTTT. This translates into CASSVAGGGNTIYF.